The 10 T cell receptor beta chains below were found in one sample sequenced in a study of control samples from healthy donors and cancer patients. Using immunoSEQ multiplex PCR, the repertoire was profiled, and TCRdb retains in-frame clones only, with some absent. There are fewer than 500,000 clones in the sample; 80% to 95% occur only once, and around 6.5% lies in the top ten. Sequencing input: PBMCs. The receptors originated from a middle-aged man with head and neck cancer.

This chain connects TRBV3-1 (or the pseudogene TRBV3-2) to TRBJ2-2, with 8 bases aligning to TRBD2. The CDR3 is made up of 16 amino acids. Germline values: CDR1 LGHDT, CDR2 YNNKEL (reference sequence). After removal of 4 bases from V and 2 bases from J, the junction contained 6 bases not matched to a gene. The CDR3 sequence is CASSPRGGGNTGELFF. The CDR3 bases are TGTGCCAGCAGCCCCCGGGGGGGCGGTAACACCGGGGAGCTGTTTTTT.

Here the CDR3 DNA reads TGTGCCAGCAGTCCGGACAGGTACCTAGACGAGCAGTACTTC. Amino acid sequence: CASSPDRYLDEQYF. The chain couples TRBV27 to TRBJ2-7, with 7 bases fitting TRBD1. This CDR3 has 14 residues. In germline, CDR1 is MNHEY, CDR2 SMNVEV (reference sequence). Germline trimming cut 5 bases from V and 5 bases from J; bases unmatched to any gene: 9.

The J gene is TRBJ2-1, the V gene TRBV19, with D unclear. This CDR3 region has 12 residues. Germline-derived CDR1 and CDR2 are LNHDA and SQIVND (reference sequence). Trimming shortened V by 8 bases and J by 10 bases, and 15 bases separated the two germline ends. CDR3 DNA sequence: TGTGCCAGTTCCTTGGTTCTCGGGGAGCAGTTCTTC. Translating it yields CASSLVLGEQFF.

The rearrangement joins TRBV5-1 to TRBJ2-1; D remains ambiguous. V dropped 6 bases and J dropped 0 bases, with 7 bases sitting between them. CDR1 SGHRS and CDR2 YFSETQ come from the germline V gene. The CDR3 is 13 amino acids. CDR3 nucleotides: TGCGCCAGCATAAGTCCCTCCTACAATGAGCAGTTCTTC. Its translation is CASISPSYNEQFF.

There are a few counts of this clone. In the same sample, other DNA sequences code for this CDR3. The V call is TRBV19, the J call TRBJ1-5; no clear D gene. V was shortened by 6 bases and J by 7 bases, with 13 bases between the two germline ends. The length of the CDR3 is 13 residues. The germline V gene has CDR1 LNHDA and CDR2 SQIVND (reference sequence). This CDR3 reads CASSGSLGQPQHF. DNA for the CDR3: TGTGCCAGTAGCGGGAGCCTGGGCCAGCCCCAGCATTTT.

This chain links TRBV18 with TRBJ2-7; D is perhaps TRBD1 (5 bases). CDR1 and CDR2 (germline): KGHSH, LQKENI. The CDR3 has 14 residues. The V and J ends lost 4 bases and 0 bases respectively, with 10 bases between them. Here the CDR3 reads CASSLETVSYEQYF. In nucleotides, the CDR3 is TGTGCCAGCTCACTCGAGACAGTCTCCTACGAGCAGTACTTC. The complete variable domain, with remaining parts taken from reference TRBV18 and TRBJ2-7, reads NAGVMQNPRHLVRRRGQEARLRCSPMKGHSHVYWYRQLPEEGLKFMVYLQKENIIDESGMPKERFSAEFPKEGPSILRIQQVVRGDSAAYFCASSLETVSYEQYFGPGTRLTVT.

CDR3 amino acids: CAWSGQGTGTDTQYF. In nucleotides, the CDR3 is TGTGCCTGGAGCGGACAGGGGACCGGCACAGATACGCAGTATTTT. J is TRBJ2-3 and V is TRBV30, with 9 bases fitting TRBD1. Looked up from germline, CDR1 is GTSNPN and CDR2 is SVGIG (reference sequence). CDR3 length: 15 amino acids. The ends lost 3 bases at V and 1 base at J; junction bases unmatched: 5.

CDR3 in amino acids: CASSRSGGGSPLHF. The CDR3 coding sequence is TGTGCCAGCAGCCGTAGCGGAGGGGGGTCACCCCTCCACTTT. V usage is TRBV3-1 (or the pseudogene TRBV3-2) and J usage is TRBJ1-6, with D tentatively TRBD1 (6 bases). The germline V gene has CDR1 LGHDT and CDR2 YNNKEL (reference sequence). The V and J ends lost 4 bases and 10 bases respectively, with 14 bases between them. The CDR3 loop spans 14 amino acids.

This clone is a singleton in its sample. CDR3: CASSLGQGTNIQYF. The CDR3 DNA is TGTGCCAGCAGCCTGGGACAGGGTACGAACATTCAGTACTTC. This sequence joins TRBV7-2 and TRBJ2-4; 9 nucleotides line up with TRBD1. Trimming at V came to 5 bases and at J to 7 bases, leaving 6 bases not matched to a gene. CDR1 is SGHTA and CDR2 is FQGNSA in the germline V gene. CDR3 length equals 14 residues.

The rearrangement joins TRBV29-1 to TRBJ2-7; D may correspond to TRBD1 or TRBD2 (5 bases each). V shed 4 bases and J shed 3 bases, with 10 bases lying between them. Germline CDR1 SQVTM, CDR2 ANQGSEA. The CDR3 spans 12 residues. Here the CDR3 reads CSVGGKGYEQYF. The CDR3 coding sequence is TGCAGCGTTGGGGGGAAGGGCTACGAGCAGTACTTC.